A selection of T cell receptor beta chains follows, all from one sample in a study of cytomegalovirus exposure and HLA in healthy donors. The table came from immunoSEQ multiplex PCR; TCRdb's copy has only in-frame clones and leaves some out. The ten top clones account for about 2.7%, within a sample of 100,000 to 150,000 clones. Sample: PBMCs. Every receptor here comes from a man younger than 40 in good health and CMV-seronegative. Each CDR3 is given with its conserved first and last residue. Fields, in order: D gene, V gene, J gene, clone size, CDR3 protein, CDR3 DNA. D genes are given only for firm matches. Rows may omit the clone size; those that give it use once, few, many or a size class.

d_call: -
v_call: TRBV29-1
j_call: TRBJ2-5
clone_size: -
cdr3_aa: CSELAEQETQYF
cdr3_nt: TGCAGCGAATTGGCGGAACAAGAGACCCAGTACTTC

d_call: TRBD1
v_call: TRBV19
j_call: TRBJ1-5
clone_size: -
cdr3_aa: CASTLDQGGHRYSNQPQHF
cdr3_nt: TGTGCCAGTACTCTCGATCAGGGGGGCCACCGTTATAGCAATCAGCCCCAGCATTTT

d_call: -
v_call: TRBV7-9
j_call: TRBJ1-2
clone_size: -
cdr3_aa: CASSPLAPRGFGYGYTF
cdr3_nt: TGTGCCAGCAGCCCTTTGGCACCCAGGGGCTTCGGGTATGGCTACACCTTC

d_call: -
v_call: TRBV5-1
j_call: TRBJ1-1
clone_size: -
cdr3_aa: CASSFGESDTEAFF
cdr3_nt: TGCGCCAGCAGCTTTGGGGAGAGTGACACTGAAGCTTTCTTT

d_call: TRBD2
v_call: TRBV30
j_call: TRBJ2-1
clone_size: -
cdr3_aa: CAWSDDQERGTYNEQFF
cdr3_nt: TGTGCCTGGAGTGACGACCAGGAGCGGGGGACCTACAATGAGCAGTTCTTC

d_call: -
v_call: TRBV5-1
j_call: TRBJ1-1
clone_size: -
cdr3_aa: CASSGDSVAFF
cdr3_nt: TGCGCCAGCAGCGGGGACTCTGTTGCTTTCTTT

d_call: TRBD2
v_call: TRBV18
j_call: TRBJ2-7
clone_size: -
cdr3_aa: CASSQLAGEEQYF
cdr3_nt: TGTGCCAGCTCTCAGCTAGCGGGAGAAGAGCAGTACTTC

d_call: TRBD2
v_call: TRBV7-2
j_call: TRBJ2-3
clone_size: -
cdr3_aa: CASSLKRTSEPYF
cdr3_nt: TGTGCCAGCAGCTTAAAAAGGACTAGCGAACCGTATTTT

d_call: -
v_call: TRBV28
j_call: TRBJ2-3
clone_size: -
cdr3_aa: CASRVGGGTDTQYF
cdr3_nt: TGTGCCAGCAGGGTGGGGGGTGGCACAGATACGCAGTATTTT

d_call: TRBD1
v_call: TRBV9
j_call: TRBJ1-2
clone_size: -
cdr3_aa: CASSLRQGDGYTF
cdr3_nt: TGTGCCAGCAGCCTTAGACAGGGGGATGGCTACACCTTC

d_call: -
v_call: TRBV6-1
j_call: TRBJ1-1
clone_size: -
cdr3_aa: CASSDPTGSPRTEAFF
cdr3_nt: TGTGCCAGCAGTGATCCGACTGGCAGCCCAAGAACTGAAGCTTTCTTT

d_call: -
v_call: TRBV5-1
j_call: TRBJ2-2
clone_size: -
cdr3_aa: CASSLKQATGELFF
cdr3_nt: TGCGCCAGCAGCTTGAAACAGGCTACCGGGGAGCTGTTTTTT

d_call: TRBD1
v_call: TRBV4-3
j_call: TRBJ1-2
clone_size: -
cdr3_aa: CASSQDPGQDFYGYTF
cdr3_nt: TGCGCCAGCAGCCAAGACCCGGGACAGGATTTCTATGGCTACACCTTC

d_call: TRBD1
v_call: TRBV18
j_call: TRBJ2-7
clone_size: -
cdr3_aa: CASSPGTGVVEQYF
cdr3_nt: TGTGCCAGCTCTCCCGGGACAGGGGTGGTCGAGCAGTACTTC

d_call: -
v_call: TRBV19
j_call: TRBJ1-5
clone_size: -
cdr3_aa: CASNYQAGQPQHF
cdr3_nt: TGTGCCAGTAACTACCAGGCGGGACAGCCCCAGCATTTT

d_call: -
v_call: TRBV19
j_call: TRBJ1-1
clone_size: -
cdr3_aa: CASSIGGKGTEAFF
cdr3_nt: TGTGCCAGTAGTATAGGAGGGAAAGGCACTGAAGCTTTCTTT

d_call: TRBD1
v_call: TRBV6-4
j_call: TRBJ1-1
clone_size: -
cdr3_aa: CASSPGQGGTEAFF
cdr3_nt: TGTGCCAGCAGCCCGGGACAGGGTGGCACTGAAGCTTTCTTT

d_call: TRBD1
v_call: TRBV5-1
j_call: TRBJ2-7
clone_size: -
cdr3_aa: CASSLSGDRTAPTHYEQYF
cdr3_nt: TGCGCCAGCAGCCTTTCCGGGGACAGGACTGCTCCAACCCACTACGAGCAGTACTTC

d_call: TRBD1
v_call: TRBV27
j_call: TRBJ2-3
clone_size: -
cdr3_aa: CASSFTGADTQYF
cdr3_nt: TGTGCCAGCAGTTTCACAGGGGCAGATACGCAGTATTTT

d_call: TRBD1
v_call: TRBV5-1
j_call: TRBJ1-1
clone_size: -
cdr3_aa: CASSPGTGGRLNTEAFF
cdr3_nt: TGCGCCAGCAGCCCGGGGACAGGGGGCCGACTGAACACTGAAGCTTTCTTT

d_call: TRBD1
v_call: TRBV30
j_call: TRBJ1-1
clone_size: -
cdr3_aa: CAWNFDRDTEAFF
cdr3_nt: TGTGCCTGGAATTTTGACAGGGACACTGAAGCTTTCTTT

d_call: -
v_call: TRBV18
j_call: TRBJ1-1
clone_size: -
cdr3_aa: CASSPAVNTEAFF
cdr3_nt: TGTGCCAGCTCACCAGCGGTGAACACTGAAGCTTTCTTT

d_call: TRBD1
v_call: TRBV28
j_call: TRBJ2-1
clone_size: -
cdr3_aa: CASSLGTGANNEQFF
cdr3_nt: TGTGCCAGCAGCCTGGGGACAGGGGCCAACAATGAGCAGTTCTTC

d_call: -
v_call: TRBV15
j_call: TRBJ1-1
clone_size: -
cdr3_aa: CATSRLKGKRNTEAFF
cdr3_nt: TGTGCCACCAGCAGACTCAAGGGGAAACGGAACACTGAAGCTTTCTTT

d_call: -
v_call: TRBV7-3
j_call: TRBJ2-5
clone_size: -
cdr3_aa: CASSPWGGRETQYF
cdr3_nt: TGTGCCAGCAGCCCCTGGGGAGGACGAGAGACCCAGTACTTC

d_call: -
v_call: TRBV18
j_call: TRBJ2-7
clone_size: -
cdr3_aa: CASQGSSYEQYF
cdr3_nt: TGTGCCAGCCAGGGCAGCTCCTACGAGCAGTACTTC

d_call: -
v_call: TRBV7-9
j_call: TRBJ1-2
clone_size: -
cdr3_aa: CASSFDSDYGYTF
cdr3_nt: TGTGCCAGCAGCTTTGACTCAGACTATGGCTACACCTTC

d_call: -
v_call: TRBV5-6
j_call: TRBJ2-1
clone_size: -
cdr3_aa: CASTAGTKYNEQFF
cdr3_nt: TGTGCCAGCACCGCAGGGACAAAGTACAATGAGCAGTTCTTC

d_call: -
v_call: TRBV6-5
j_call: TRBJ1-4
clone_size: -
cdr3_aa: CASSYSAVGGEKLFF
cdr3_nt: TGTGCCAGCAGTTACTCAGCAGTTGGCGGGGAAAAACTGTTTTTT

d_call: -
v_call: TRBV25-1
j_call: TRBJ1-1
clone_size: -
cdr3_aa: CASSSGEWFGEAFF
cdr3_nt: TGTGCCAGCAGTAGCGGGGAGTGGTTTGGTGAAGCTTTCTTT

d_call: TRBD2
v_call: TRBV5-4
j_call: TRBJ2-5
clone_size: -
cdr3_aa: CASSLPGGSGTQYF
cdr3_nt: TGTGCCAGCAGCTTGCCGGGGGGATCGGGGACCCAGTACTTC

d_call: TRBD1
v_call: TRBV28
j_call: TRBJ1-2
clone_size: -
cdr3_aa: CASSLTGGSNGYTF
cdr3_nt: TGTGCCAGCAGTCTGACAGGGGGAAGTAATGGCTACACCTTC

d_call: -
v_call: TRBV28
j_call: TRBJ1-3
clone_size: -
cdr3_aa: CASRTTGHYSGNTIYF
cdr3_nt: TGTGCCAGCAGGACAACAGGTCACTACTCTGGAAACACCATATATTTT

d_call: -
v_call: TRBV28
j_call: TRBJ1-1
clone_size: -
cdr3_aa: CASKGQKNTEAFF
cdr3_nt: TGTGCCAGCAAGGGGCAGAAGAACACTGAAGCTTTCTTT

d_call: -
v_call: TRBV7-2
j_call: TRBJ2-6
clone_size: medium-sized
cdr3_aa: CASSLGVNVLTF
cdr3_nt: TGTGCCAGCAGCCTGGGCGTAAACGTCCTGACTTTC

d_call: -
v_call: TRBV28
j_call: TRBJ1-4
clone_size: -
cdr3_aa: CASSLYRPREKLFF
cdr3_nt: TGTGCCAGCAGTTTATATCGCCCGCGGGAAAAACTGTTTTTT

d_call: -
v_call: TRBV4-2
j_call: TRBJ2-7
clone_size: -
cdr3_aa: CASSQDSMATSYEQYF
cdr3_nt: TGTGCCAGCAGCCAAGATTCCATGGCCACATCCTACGAGCAGTACTTC

d_call: -
v_call: TRBV9
j_call: TRBJ2-5
clone_size: -
cdr3_aa: CASSVLGAGETQYF
cdr3_nt: TGTGCCAGCAGCGTACTGGGGGCTGGGGAGACCCAGTACTTC

d_call: TRBD1
v_call: TRBV28
j_call: TRBJ2-1
clone_size: -
cdr3_aa: CASSLPGTGLIF
cdr3_nt: TGTGCCAGCAGTTTACCCGGGACAGGGTTGATCTTC

d_call: TRBD2
v_call: TRBV19
j_call: TRBJ2-3
clone_size: -
cdr3_aa: CASSARAPAGGRTQYF
cdr3_nt: TGTGCCAGTAGTGCCAGGGCTCCAGCGGGAGGTAGAACGCAGTATTTT

d_call: -
v_call: TRBV29-1
j_call: TRBJ2-3
clone_size: -
cdr3_aa: CSVERAGVTDTQYF
cdr3_nt: TGCAGCGTTGAACGAGCGGGTGTCACAGATACGCAGTATTTT

d_call: -
v_call: TRBV28
j_call: TRBJ1-1
clone_size: -
cdr3_aa: CASSLGGVGNTEAFF
cdr3_nt: TGTGCCAGCAGTTTAGGGGGCGTCGGCAACACTGAAGCTTTCTTT

d_call: TRBD2
v_call: TRBV27
j_call: TRBJ2-1
clone_size: -
cdr3_aa: CASSLGVLAGKGGHNGQFF
cdr3_nt: TGTGCCAGCAGTTTAGGTGTGTTAGCGGGAAAAGGTGGACACAATGGGCAGTTCTTC

d_call: -
v_call: TRBV10-3
j_call: TRBJ1-5
clone_size: -
cdr3_aa: CAIRGEANQPQHF
cdr3_nt: TGTGCCATCAGAGGGGAGGCCAATCAGCCCCAGCATTTT

d_call: -
v_call: TRBV27
j_call: TRBJ2-5
clone_size: -
cdr3_aa: CASSFSETQYF
cdr3_nt: TGTGCCAGCAGTTTTAGCGAGACCCAGTACTTC

d_call: -
v_call: TRBV6-5
j_call: TRBJ1-1
clone_size: -
cdr3_aa: CASSRGRGNTEAFF
cdr3_nt: TGTGCCAGCTCCAGGGGCAGGGGGAACACTGAAGCTTTCTTT

d_call: -
v_call: TRBV6-1
j_call: TRBJ2-3
clone_size: -
cdr3_aa: CASRKGRQHTDTQYF
cdr3_nt: TGTGCCAGCAGAAAGGGGCGGCAGCACACAGATACGCAGTATTTT

d_call: -
v_call: TRBV18
j_call: TRBJ1-2
clone_size: -
cdr3_aa: CASSPQGQGGGYTF
cdr3_nt: TGTGCCAGCTCACCGCAGGGGCAGGGCGGCGGCTACACCTTC

d_call: -
v_call: TRBV5-4
j_call: TRBJ1-4
clone_size: -
cdr3_aa: CASSLRTPAGEKLFF
cdr3_nt: TGTGCCAGCAGCTTGAGGACACCGGCTGGTGAAAAACTGTTTTTT

d_call: -
v_call: TRBV7-9
j_call: TRBJ1-1
clone_size: -
cdr3_aa: CASSLMTTEAFF
cdr3_nt: TGTGCCAGCAGCTTGATGACAACCGAAGCTTTCTTT

d_call: -
v_call: TRBV28
j_call: TRBJ1-1
clone_size: -
cdr3_aa: CASTLGGGSEAFF
cdr3_nt: TGTGCCAGCACCCTGGGGGGGGGTTCGGAAGCTTTCTTT

d_call: TRBD1
v_call: TRBV4-3
j_call: TRBJ2-7
clone_size: -
cdr3_aa: CASSQDARWDSTSYEQYF
cdr3_nt: TGCGCCAGCAGCCAAGATGCTCGGTGGGACAGTACCTCCTACGAGCAGTACTTC

d_call: -
v_call: TRBV28
j_call: TRBJ1-2
clone_size: -
cdr3_aa: CASRPPNRVGNYGYTF
cdr3_nt: TGTGCCAGCAGACCCCCTAACAGGGTCGGGAACTATGGCTACACCTTC